The clone carrying this TCR beta chain was recorded once. CFSE-low proliferating responders, CD3+CD4+ and CD3+CD8+, were sorted post-reaction. The data originate from a study of graft-versus-host responses after intestinal transplantation. Assay: immunoSEQ multiplex PCR; the TCRdb copy retains only in-frame clones and omits some. The table shows 15,000 or so clones, with almost 30% occurring only once. The CDR3 sequence is 14 residues long. CDR1 and CDR2 (germline): SGDLS, YYNGEE. V shed 1 base and J shed 6 bases, with 12 bases lying between them. Study outcomes and limitations: Allografts of patients with graft-donor T cell macrochimerism showed high graft-versus-host to host-versus-graft clone ratios.

The sequencing used alloreactive CD4+ T cells from a mixed lymphocyte reaction culture, collected before intestinal transplant. Subset defined: CFSE-low proliferating T cells sorted from approximately six-day pre-transplant mixed lymphocyte reaction (GvH or HvG direction). The chain combines TRBV9 with TRBJ2-3, with D unresolved. The TCR comes from a human patient who received an intestinal transplant. CDR3 in amino acids: CASSVNPPPDTQYF. The CDR3, as DNA: TGTGCCAGCAGCGTAAACCCCCCCCCGGATACGCAGTATTTT.